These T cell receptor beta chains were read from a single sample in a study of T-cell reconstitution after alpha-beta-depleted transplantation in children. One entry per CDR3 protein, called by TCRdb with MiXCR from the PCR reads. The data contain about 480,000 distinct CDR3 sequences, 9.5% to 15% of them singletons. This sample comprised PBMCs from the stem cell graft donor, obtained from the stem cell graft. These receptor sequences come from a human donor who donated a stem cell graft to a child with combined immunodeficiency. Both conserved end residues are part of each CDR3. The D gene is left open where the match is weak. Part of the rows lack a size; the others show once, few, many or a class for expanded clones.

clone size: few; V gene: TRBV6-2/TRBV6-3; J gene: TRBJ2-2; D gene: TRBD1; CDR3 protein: CASSKQGALDTGELFF; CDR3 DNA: TGTGCCAGCAGTAAACAGGGGGCTTTGGACACCGGGGAGCTGTTTTTT
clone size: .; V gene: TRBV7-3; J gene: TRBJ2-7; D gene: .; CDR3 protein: CASSPSGGGSYEQYF; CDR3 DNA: TGTGCCAGCAGCCCCTCAGGAGGGGGCTCCTACGAGCAGTACTTC
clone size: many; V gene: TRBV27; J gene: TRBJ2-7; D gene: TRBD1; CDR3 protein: CASSWGTGHEQYF; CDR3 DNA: TGTGCCAGCAGTTGGGGGACAGGGCACGAGCAGTACTTC
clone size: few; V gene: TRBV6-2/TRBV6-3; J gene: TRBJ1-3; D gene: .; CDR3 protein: CASSYDRSSGNTIYF; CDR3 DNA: TGTGCCAGCAGTTACGACAGGTCGTCTGGAAACACCATATATTTT
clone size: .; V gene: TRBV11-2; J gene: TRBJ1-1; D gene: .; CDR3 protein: CASSFSLGGTEAFF; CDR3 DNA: TGTGCCAGCAGCTTTAGTTTGGGGGGAACTGAAGCTTTCTTT
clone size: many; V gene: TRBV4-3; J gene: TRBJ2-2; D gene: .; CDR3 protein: CASSQDRDTGELFF; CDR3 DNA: TGCGCCAGCAGCCAAGATCGGGACACCGGGGAGCTGTTTTTT
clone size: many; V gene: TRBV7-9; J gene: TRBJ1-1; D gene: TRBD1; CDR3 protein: CASSRDRVGTEAFF; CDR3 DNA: TGTGCCAGCAGCAGGGACAGGGTAGGCACTGAAGCTTTCTTT
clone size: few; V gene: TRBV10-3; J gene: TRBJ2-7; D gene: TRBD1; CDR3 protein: CAIGTGTYEQYF; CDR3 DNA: TGTGCCATCGGGACAGGCACCTACGAGCAGTACTTC
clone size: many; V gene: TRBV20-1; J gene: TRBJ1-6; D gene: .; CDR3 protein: CSAITGIKYNSPLHF; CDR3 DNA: TGCAGTGCTATTACAGGAATCAAGTATAATTCACCCCTCCACTTT
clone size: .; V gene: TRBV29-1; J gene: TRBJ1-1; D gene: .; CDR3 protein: CSAFPPVAVNTEAFF; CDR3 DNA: TGCAGCGCCTTCCCCCCGGTGGCAGTAAACACTGAAGCTTTCTTT
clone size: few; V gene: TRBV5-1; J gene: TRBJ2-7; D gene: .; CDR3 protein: CASREEINEQYF; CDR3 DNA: TGCGCCAGCAGGGAGGAGATTAACGAGCAGTACTTC
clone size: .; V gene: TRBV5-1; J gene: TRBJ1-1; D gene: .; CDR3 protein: CASSLEGLRHTEAFF; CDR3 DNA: TGCGCCAGCAGCTTGGAGGGTTTACGTCACACTGAAGCTTTCTTT
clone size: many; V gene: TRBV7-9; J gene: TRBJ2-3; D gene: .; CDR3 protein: CASSTGTDTQYF; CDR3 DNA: TGTGCCAGCAGCACAGGCACAGATACGCAGTATTTT
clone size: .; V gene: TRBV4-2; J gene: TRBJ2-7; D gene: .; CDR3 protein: CASSQGQVHYEQYF; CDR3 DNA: TGTGCCAGCAGCCAAGGACAGGTTCACTACGAGCAGTACTTC
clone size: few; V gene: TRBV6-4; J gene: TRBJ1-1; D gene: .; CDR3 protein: CASSDLRRIMNTEAFF; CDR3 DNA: TGTGCCAGCAGTGACTTACGACGGATCATGAACACTGAAGCTTTCTTT
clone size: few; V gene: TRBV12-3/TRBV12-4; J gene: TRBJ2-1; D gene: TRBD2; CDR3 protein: CASSLRGGVYEQFF; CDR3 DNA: TGTGCCAGCAGTTTACGCGGGGGGGTCTATGAGCAGTTCTTC
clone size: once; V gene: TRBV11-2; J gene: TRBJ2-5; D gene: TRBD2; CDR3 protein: CASSPDHAGEWETQYF; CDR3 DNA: TGTGCCAGCAGCCCAGACCATGCGGGAGAGTGGGAGACCCAGTACTTC
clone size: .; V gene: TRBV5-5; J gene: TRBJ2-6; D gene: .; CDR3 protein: CASSLEGANVLTF; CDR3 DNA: TGTGCCAGCAGCTTGGAAGGGGCCAACGTCCTGACTTTC
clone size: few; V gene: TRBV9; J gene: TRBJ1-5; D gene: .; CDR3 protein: CASSVEIDQPQHF; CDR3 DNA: TGTGCCAGCAGCGTAGAAATTGATCAGCCCCAGCATTTT
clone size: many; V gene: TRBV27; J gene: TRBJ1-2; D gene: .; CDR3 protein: CASFGTSSSGHYGYTF; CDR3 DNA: TGTGCCAGCTTCGGGACATCTAGTTCGGGGCACTATGGCTACACCTTC
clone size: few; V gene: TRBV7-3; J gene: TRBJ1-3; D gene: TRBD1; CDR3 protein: CASSPGQGDSGNTIYF; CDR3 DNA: TGTGCCAGCAGCCCTGGACAGGGGGACTCTGGAAACACCATATATTTT
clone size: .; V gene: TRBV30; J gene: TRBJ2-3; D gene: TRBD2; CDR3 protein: CAWSLAGDTDTQYF; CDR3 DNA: TGTGCCTGGAGCCTAGCGGGTGACACAGATACGCAGTATTTT
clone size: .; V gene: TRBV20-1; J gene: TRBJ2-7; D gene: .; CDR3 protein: CSARDLQILYEQYF; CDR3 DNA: TGCAGTGCTAGAGATCTGCAAATACTCTACGAGCAGTACTTC
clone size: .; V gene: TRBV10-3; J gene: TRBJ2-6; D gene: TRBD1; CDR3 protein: CAIRGQELWANVLTF; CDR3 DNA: TGTGCCATCAGGGGACAGGAGCTCTGGGCCAACGTCCTGACTTTC
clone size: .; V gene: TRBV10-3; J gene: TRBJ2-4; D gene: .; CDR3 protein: CAISEQWSKNIQYF; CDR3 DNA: TGTGCCATCAGTGAGCAGTGGTCCAAAAACATTCAGTACTTC
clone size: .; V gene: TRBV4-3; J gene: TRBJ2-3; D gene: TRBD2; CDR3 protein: CASSQAAAGPPDTQYF; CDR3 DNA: TGCGCCAGCAGTCAGGCGGCAGCGGGGCCTCCAGATACGCAGTATTTT
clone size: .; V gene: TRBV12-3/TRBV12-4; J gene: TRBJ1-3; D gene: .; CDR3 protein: CASSLPAGNTIYF; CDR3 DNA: TGTGCCAGCAGTTTGCCGGCCGGAAACACCATATATTTT
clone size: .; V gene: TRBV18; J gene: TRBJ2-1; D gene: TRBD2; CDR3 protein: CASPAGNEQFF; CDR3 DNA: TGTGCCAGCCCAGCGGGGAATGAGCAGTTCTTC
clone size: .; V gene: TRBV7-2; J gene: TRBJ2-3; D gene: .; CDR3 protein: CASSPRIGGADTQYF; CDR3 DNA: TGTGCCAGCAGCCCCCGTATAGGGGGGGCAGATACGCAGTATTTT